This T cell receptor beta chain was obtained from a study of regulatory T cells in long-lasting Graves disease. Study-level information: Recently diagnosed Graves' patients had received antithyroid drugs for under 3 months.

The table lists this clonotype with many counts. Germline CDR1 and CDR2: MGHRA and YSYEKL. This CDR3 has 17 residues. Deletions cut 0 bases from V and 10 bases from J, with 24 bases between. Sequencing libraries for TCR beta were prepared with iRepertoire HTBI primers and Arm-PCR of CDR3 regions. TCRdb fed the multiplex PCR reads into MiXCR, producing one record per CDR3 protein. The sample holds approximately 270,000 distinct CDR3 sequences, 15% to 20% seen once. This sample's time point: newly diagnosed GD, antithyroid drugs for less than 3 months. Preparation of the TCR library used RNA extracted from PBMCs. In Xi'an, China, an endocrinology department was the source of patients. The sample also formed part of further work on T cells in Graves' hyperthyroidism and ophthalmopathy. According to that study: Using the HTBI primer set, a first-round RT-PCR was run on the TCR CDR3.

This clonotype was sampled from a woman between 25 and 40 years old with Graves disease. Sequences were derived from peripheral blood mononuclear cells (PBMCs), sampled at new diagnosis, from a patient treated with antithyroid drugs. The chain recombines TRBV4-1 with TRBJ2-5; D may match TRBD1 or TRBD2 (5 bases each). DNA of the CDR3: TGCGCCAGCAGCCAAGAAACGGGAAGGGGATCTGGTATTGACCAGTACTTC. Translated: CASSQETGRGSGIDQYF.